This T cell receptor beta chain is drawn from a study of blood T cells in healthy people across ages. Drawing of peripheral blood yielded about 9.7 milliliters from each donor. A sample-barcoded 5' primer and a J-beta primer mix were used in a second PCR of about 7 to 12 cycles. Each cDNA was tagged by a template-switch adaptor containing 12 random nucleotides. TCRdb reprocessed the 5' RACE reads with MiXCR, giving one entry per CDR3 protein. The sample lists approximately 290,000 distinct CDR3 sequences, 25% to 30% occurring once. The germline gives CDR1 MDHEN, CDR2 SYDVKM. CDR3 size: 13 residues. V was shortened by 4 bases and J by 2 bases, with 7 bases between the two germline ends.

The rearrangement links TRBV28 to TRBJ2-3; D gene unclear. This receptor was taken from a woman in her seventies in good health. What was sequenced was blood. The CDR3 nucleotides read TGTGCCAGCAGTTCCCTAAACACAGATACGCAGTATTTT. Its translation is CASSSLNTDTQYF.